This TCR beta chain appears in the sequencing data of a study of blood T cell repertoires in COVID-19. Study at large: Samples taken during acute and convalescent COVID-19 were collected in the United States, Italy and Spain. Sources were T cells, B-cell-depleted T cells, or PBMCs; the material itself was cDNA or gDNA.

Each recovered donor of Cohort 3 presented with two negative PCRs, clearance, or symptom resolution. Generated by immunoSEQ multiplex PCR, the TCRdb table keeps only in-frame clones and is missing some. The table includes a few hundred thousand clones, about 80% detected once. Trimming cost V 4 bases and J 3 bases; bases outside gene matches: 7. The CDR3 spans 16 residues. Germline assignment: CDR1 SGHTA and CDR2 FQGNSA. The sequencing input was PBMCs or T cells enriched from blood (not recorded which). This receptor was identified in a man between 45 and 60 years old who had recovered from COVID-19. The V and J genes are TRBV7-2 and TRBJ2-7; 12 bases line up with TRBD2. The CDR3 bases are TGTGCCAGCAGCTCTTTCACTAGCGGGAGGATCTACGAGCAGTACTTC. Protein sequence: CASSSFTSGRIYEQYF. Drawing the rest from reference TRBV7-2 and TRBJ2-7, the complete variable domain is GAGVSQSPSNKVTEKGKDVELRCDPISGHTALYWYRQSLGQGLEFLIYFQGNSAPDKSGLPSDRFSAERTGGSVSTLTIQRTQQEDSAVYLCASSSFTSGRIYEQYFGPGTRLTVT.